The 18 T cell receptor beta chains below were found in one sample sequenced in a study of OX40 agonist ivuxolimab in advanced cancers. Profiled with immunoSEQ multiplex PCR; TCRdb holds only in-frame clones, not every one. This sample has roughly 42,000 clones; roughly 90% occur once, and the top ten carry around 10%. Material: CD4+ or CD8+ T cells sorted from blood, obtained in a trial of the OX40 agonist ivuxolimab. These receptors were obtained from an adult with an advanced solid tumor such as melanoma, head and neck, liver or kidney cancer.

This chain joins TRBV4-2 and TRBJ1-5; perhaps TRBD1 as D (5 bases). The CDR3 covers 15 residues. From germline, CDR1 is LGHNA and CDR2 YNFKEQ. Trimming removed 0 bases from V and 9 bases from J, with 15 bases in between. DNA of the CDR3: TGTGCCAGCAGCCAAGACACGAGCGGGGCACGGCCCCAGCATTTT. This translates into CASSQDTSGARPQHF.

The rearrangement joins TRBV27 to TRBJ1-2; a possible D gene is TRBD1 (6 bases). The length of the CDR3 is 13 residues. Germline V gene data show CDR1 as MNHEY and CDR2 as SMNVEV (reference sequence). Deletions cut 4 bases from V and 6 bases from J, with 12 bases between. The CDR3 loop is CASSYQGRDGYTF. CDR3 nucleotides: TGTGCCAGCAGTTATCAGGGGCGGGATGGCTACACCTTC.

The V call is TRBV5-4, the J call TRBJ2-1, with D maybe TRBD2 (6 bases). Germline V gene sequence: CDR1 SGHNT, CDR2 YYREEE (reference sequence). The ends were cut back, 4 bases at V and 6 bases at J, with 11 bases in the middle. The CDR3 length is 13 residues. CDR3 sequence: CASSPGTFNEQFF. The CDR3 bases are TGTGCCAGCAGCCCTGGGACTTTCAATGAGCAGTTCTTC.

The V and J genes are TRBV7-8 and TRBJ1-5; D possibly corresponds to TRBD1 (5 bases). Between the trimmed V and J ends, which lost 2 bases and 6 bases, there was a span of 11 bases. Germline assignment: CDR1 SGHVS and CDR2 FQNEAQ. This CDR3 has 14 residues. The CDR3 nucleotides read TGTGCCAGCAGCTTAAGGACTCAGGGTCAGCCCCAGCATTTT. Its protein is CASSLRTQGQPQHF.

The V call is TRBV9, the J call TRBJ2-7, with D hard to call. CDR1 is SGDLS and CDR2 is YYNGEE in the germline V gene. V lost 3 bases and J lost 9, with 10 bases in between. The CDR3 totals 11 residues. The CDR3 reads CASSGSDGQYF. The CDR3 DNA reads TGTGCCAGCAGCGGAAGCGATGGGCAGTACTTC.

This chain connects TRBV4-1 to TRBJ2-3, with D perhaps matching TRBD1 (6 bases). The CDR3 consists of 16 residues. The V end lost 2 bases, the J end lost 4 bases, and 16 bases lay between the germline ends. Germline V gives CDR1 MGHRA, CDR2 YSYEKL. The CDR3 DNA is TGCGCCAGCAGCCAACCAGTGGACAGCTCAGCAGATACGCAGTATTTT. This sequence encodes CASSQPVDSSADTQYF.

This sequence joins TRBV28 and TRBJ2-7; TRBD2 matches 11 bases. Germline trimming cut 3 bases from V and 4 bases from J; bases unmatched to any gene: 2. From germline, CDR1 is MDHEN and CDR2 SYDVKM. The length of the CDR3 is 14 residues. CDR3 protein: CASSFTSGRYEQYF. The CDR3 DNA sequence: TGTGCCAGCAGTTTTACTAGCGGGAGATACGAGCAGTACTTC.

The DNA for the CDR3 is TGTGCCACCAGCAGAGTTGGCAAGACTGAAGCTTTCTTT. Translating it yields CATSRVGKTEAFF. The chain has TRBV15 and TRBJ1-1; D unclear. CDR1 and CDR2 from the germline V gene are LNHNV and YYDKDF (reference sequence). The germline V and J ends were trimmed by 1 base and 5 bases, with 8 bases remaining between them. The CDR3 has 13 residues.

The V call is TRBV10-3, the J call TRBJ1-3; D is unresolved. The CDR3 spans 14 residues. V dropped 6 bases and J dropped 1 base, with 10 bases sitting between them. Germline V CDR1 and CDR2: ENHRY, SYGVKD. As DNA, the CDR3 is TGTGCCATCAGAGCACCTCAGTCTGGAAACACCATATATTTT. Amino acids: CAIRAPQSGNTIYF.

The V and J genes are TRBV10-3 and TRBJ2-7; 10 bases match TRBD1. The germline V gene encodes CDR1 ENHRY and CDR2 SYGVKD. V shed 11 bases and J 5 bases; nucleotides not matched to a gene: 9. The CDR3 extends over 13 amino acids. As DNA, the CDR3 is TGTGCCTCCACAACGACAGGGGGCGACGAGCAGTACTTC. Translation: CASTTTGGDEQYF.

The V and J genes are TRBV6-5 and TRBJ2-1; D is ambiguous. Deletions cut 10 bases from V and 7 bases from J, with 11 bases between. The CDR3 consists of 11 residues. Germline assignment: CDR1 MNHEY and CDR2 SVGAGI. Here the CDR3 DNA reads TGTGCCACCGCCCGCCTTAATGAGCAGTTCTTC. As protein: CATARLNEQFF.

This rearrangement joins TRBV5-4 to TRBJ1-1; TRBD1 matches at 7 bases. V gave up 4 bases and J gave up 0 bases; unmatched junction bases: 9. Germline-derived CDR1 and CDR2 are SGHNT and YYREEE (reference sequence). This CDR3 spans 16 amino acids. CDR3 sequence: CASSIDRASVNTEAFF. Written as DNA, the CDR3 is TGTGCCAGCAGCATTGACAGGGCATCTGTGAACACTGAAGCTTTCTTT.

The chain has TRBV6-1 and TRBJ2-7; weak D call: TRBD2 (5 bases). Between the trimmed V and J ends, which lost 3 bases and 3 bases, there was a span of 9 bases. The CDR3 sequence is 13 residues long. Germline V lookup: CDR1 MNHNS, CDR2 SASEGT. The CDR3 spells CASSEVRGYEQYF. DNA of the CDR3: TGTGCCAGCAGTGAGGTCCGGGGCTACGAGCAGTACTTC.

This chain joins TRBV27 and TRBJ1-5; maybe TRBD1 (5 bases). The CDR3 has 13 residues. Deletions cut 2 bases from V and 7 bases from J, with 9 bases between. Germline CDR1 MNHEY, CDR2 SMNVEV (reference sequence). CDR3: CASSLKGRQPQHF. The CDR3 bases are TGTGCCAGCAGTTTAAAGGGACGGCAGCCCCAGCATTTT.

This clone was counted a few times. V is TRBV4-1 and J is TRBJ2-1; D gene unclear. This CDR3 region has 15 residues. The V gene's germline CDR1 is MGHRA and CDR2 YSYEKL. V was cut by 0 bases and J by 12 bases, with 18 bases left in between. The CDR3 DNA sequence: TGCGCCAGCAGCCAAGATCACGGGCGGTCCAAGGGGCAGTTCTTC. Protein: CASSQDHGRSKGQFF.

The chain's CDR3 is CASSLASGSYNEQFF. The CDR3 DNA reads TGTGCCAGCAGCTTGGCTAGCGGGAGCTACAATGAGCAGTTCTTC. The rearrangement links TRBV5-4 to TRBJ2-1, with 10 bases fitting TRBD2. CDR1 and CDR2 from the germline V gene are SGHNT and YYREEE (reference sequence). The CDR3 extends over 15 amino acids. After removal of 0 bases from V and 3 bases from J, the junction contained 0 bases not matched to a gene.

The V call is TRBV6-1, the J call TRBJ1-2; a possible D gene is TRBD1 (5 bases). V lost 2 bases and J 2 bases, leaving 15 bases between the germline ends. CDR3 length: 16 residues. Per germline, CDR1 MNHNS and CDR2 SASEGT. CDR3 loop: CASSEWDQPSNYGYTF. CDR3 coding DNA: TGTGCCAGCAGTGAATGGGACCAACCTTCCAACTATGGCTACACCTTC.

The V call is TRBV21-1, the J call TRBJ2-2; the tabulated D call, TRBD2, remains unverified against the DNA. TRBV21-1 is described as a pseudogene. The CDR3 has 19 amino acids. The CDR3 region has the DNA TGTGCCAGCAGTAAAAGAGGAAAGCGGGAGACACCCAGCACCGGGGAGCTGTTTTTT. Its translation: CASSKRGKRETPSTGELFF.